The rows below give T cell receptor beta chains drawn from one sample of a study of shared clonotypes between healthy human individuals. Some clones are missing from TCRdb's copy, which holds only in-frame ones; the method was immunoSEQ multiplex PCR. Of approximately 640,000 clones detected, roughly 88% appear once; the ten largest clones hold more than 30%. Sequences were obtained from memory CD8+ T cells from PBMCs. The source of these receptors is a man aged 18 to 30 in good health. Some clones in this sample may be carry-over from other donors' samples. Both conserved end residues are trimmed from each CDR3.

V gene: TRBV28; CDR3 protein: ASSPRLGGLFQPQH
V gene: TRBV15; CDR3 protein: ATSRDNWTNEKLF
V gene: TRBV14; CDR3 protein: ASSEIPGLAGHEQF
V gene: TRBV11-2; CDR3 protein: ASSLGPSERYEQY
V gene: TRBV27; CDR3 protein: ASSALGGVIGNTIY
V gene: TRBV10-3; CDR3 protein: AISGVLGQATYEQY
V gene: TRBV5-4; CDR3 protein: ASSLEWDSPGATNEKLF
V gene: TRBV6-1; CDR3 protein: ASSAGTGVGELF
V gene: TRBV7-9; CDR3 protein: ASSPQMSGTQY
V gene: TRBV27; CDR3 protein: ASSLLTGVSYNEQF
V gene: TRBV27; CDR3 protein: ASTKTGGNQPQH
V gene: TRBV28; CDR3 protein: ASSVYEQY
V gene: TRBV7-9; CDR3 protein: ASSLRDRPYEQY
V gene: TRBV9; CDR3 protein: ASSVSRQGWTGELF
V gene: TRBV9; CDR3 protein: ASRTEGTAISPQH
V gene: TRBV5-1; CDR3 protein: ASSLAGDPEAF
V gene: TRBV5-1; CDR3 protein: ASSLENPRAKNIQY
V gene: TRBV28; CDR3 protein: ASSGLAGGQQY
V gene: TRBV27; CDR3 protein: ASTPGVNQETQY
V gene: TRBV28; CDR3 protein: ASSSRTGLNEKLF
V gene: TRBV9; CDR3 protein: ASSFRGAGYEQY
V gene: TRBV28; CDR3 protein: ASSSITETQY
V gene: TRBV6-6; CDR3 protein: ASSSARDNEQF
V gene: TRBV9; CDR3 protein: ASSVRPGTVTNYGYT
V gene: TRBV9; CDR3 protein: ASSGQGPSVYGYT
V gene: TRBV7-8; CDR3 protein: ASSHQGGLNTEAF
V gene: TRBV2; CDR3 protein: ASSDRRPDTQY
V gene: TRBV25-1; CDR3 protein: ASSEGGVWNTEAF
V gene: TRBV28; CDR3 protein: ASSSTGLTSYEQY
V gene: TRBV5-4; CDR3 protein: ASSSVGQGVRGFYEQY
V gene: TRBV29-1; CDR3 protein: SVYLGNTEAF
V gene: TRBV7-9; CDR3 protein: ASSVRSGTSEETQY
V gene: TRBV11-1; CDR3 protein: ASSLEETSGYEQF
V gene: TRBV11-2; CDR3 protein: ASSFGPGYEQY
V gene: TRBV5-1; CDR3 protein: ASSLVQEGDSGYT
V gene: TRBV7-9; CDR3 protein: ASSLAWGTNEKLF
V gene: TRBV7-9; CDR3 protein: ASSLDRTRWEQF
V gene: TRBV4-3; CDR3 protein: ASSQGQGSNQPQH
V gene: TRBV28; CDR3 protein: ASSFPQGRAAF
V gene: TRBV7-9; CDR3 protein: ASSLESTDRAYEQY
V gene: TRBV4-3; CDR3 protein: ASSQWRQSGGYT